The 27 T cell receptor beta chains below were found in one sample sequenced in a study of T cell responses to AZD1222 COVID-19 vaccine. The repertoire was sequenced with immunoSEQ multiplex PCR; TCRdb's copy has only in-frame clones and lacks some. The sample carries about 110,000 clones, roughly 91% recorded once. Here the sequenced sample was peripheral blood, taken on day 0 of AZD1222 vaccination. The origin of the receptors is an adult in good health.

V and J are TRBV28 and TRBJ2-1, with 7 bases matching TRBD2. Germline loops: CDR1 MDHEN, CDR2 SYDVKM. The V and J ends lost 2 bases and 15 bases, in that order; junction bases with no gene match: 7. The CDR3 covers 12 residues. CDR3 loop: CASSLGAGDVFF. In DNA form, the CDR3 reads TGTGCCAGCAGTTTAGGGGCGGGAGATGTGTTCTTC.

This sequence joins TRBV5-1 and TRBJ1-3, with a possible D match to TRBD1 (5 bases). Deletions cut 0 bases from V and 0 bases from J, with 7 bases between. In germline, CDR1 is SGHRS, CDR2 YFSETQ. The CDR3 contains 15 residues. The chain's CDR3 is CASSLVGASGNTIYF. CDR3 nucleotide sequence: TGCGCCAGCAGCTTGGTCGGGGCCTCTGGAAACACCATATATTTT.

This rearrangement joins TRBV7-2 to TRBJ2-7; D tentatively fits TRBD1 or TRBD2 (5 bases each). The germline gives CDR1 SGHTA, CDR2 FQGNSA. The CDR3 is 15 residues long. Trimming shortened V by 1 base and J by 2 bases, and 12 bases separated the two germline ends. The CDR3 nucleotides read TGTGCCAGCAGCTTAGGTTGGGGGAGCCCCTACGAGCAGTACTTC. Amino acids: CASSLGWGSPYEQYF.

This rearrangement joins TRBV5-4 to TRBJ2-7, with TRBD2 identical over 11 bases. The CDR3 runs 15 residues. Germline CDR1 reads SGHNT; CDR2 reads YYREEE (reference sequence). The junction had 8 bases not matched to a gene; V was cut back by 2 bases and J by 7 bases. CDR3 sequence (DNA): TGTGCCAGCAGCTTACTACTAGCGGGAGTGGGGGAGCAGTACTTC. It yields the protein CASSLLLAGVGEQYF. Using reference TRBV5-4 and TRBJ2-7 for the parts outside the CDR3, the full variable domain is ETGVTQSPTHLIKTRGQQVTLRCSSQSGHNTVSWYQQALGQGPQFIFQYYREEENGRGNFPPRFSGLQFPNYSSELNVNALELDDSALYLCASSLLLAGVGEQYFGPGTRLTVT.

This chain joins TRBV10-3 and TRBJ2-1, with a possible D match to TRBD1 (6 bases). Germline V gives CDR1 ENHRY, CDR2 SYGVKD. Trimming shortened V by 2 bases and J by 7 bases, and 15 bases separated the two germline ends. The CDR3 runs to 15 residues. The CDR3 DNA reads TGTGCCATCAGTGAGAGGGGGTCGGGCGGGAATGAGCAGTTCTTC. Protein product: CAISERGSGGNEQFF.

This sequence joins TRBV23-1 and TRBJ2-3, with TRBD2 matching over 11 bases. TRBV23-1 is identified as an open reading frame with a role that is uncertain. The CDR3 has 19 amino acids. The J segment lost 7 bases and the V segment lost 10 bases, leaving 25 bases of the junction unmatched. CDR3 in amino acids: CAIRTIASGRPIRLHTQYF. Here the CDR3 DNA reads TGCGCCATCCGGACTATAGCTAGCGGGAGGCCCATCCGATTGCATACGCAGTATTTT.

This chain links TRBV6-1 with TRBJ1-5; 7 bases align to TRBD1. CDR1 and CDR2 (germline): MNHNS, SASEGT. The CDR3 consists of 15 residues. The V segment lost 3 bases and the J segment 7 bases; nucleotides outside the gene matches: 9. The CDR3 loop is CASSDRQGAGQPQHF. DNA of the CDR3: TGTGCCAGCAGTGATCGACAGGGCGCCGGGCAGCCCCAGCATTTT.

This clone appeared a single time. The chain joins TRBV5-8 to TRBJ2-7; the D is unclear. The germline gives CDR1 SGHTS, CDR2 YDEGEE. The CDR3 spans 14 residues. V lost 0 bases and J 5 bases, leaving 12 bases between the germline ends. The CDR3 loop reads CASSLGLNSHEQYF. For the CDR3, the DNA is TGTGCCAGCAGCTTGGGGCTAAATAGCCACGAGCAGTACTTC.

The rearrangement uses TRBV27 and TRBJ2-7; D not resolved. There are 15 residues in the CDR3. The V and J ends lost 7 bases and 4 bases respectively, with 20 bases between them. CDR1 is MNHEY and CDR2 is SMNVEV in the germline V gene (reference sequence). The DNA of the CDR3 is TGTGCCAGCACCTTAAGGCCCCCCTCTATTTACGAGCAGTACTTC. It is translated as CASTLRPPSIYEQYF.

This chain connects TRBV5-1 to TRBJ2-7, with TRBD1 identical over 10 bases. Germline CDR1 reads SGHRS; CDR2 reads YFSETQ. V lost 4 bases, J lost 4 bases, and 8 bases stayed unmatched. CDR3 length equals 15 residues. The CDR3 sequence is CASSSTTGGPYEQYF. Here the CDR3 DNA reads TGCGCCAGCAGCAGTACGACAGGGGGCCCATACGAGCAGTACTTC.

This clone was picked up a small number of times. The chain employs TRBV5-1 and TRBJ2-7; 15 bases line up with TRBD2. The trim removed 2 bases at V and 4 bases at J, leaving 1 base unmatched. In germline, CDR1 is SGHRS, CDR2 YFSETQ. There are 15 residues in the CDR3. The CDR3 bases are TGCGCCAGCAGCTTCGGACTAGCGGGAGGGTACGAGCAGTACTTC. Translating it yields CASSFGLAGGYEQYF.

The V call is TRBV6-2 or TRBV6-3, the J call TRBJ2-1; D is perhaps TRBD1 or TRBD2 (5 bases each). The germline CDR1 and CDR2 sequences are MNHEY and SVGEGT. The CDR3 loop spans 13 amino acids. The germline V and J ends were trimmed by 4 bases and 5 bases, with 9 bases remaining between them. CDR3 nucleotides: TGTGCCAGCAGTTCCCTGGGACACAATGAGCAGTTCTTC. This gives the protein CASSSLGHNEQFF.

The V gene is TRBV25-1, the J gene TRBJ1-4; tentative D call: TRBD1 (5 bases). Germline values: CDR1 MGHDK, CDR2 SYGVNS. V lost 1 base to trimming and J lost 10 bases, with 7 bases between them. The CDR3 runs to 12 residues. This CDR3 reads CASSESGGKLFF. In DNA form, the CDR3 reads TGTGCCAGCAGTGAATCCGGGGGAAAACTGTTTTTT. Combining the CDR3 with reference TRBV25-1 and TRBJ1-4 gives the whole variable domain EADIYQTPRYLVIGTGKKITLECSQTMGHDKMYWYQQDPGMELHLIHYSYGVNSTEKGDLSSESTVSRIRTEHFPLTLESARPSHTSQYLCASSESGGKLFFGSGTQLSVL.

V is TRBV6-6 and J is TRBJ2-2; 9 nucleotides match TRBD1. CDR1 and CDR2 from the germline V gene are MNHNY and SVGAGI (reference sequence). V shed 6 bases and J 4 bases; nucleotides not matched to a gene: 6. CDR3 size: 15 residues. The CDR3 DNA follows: TGTGCCAGCAGATCCGGGACAGGGTTCACCGGGGAGCTGTTTTTT. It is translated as CASRSGTGFTGELFF.

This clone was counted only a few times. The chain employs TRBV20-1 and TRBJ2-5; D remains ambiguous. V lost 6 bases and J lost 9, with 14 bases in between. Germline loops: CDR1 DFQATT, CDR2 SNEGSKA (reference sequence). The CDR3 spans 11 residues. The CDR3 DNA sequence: TGCAGTGCCACACCCCAATTGCCCCAGTACTTC. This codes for CSATPQLPQYF.

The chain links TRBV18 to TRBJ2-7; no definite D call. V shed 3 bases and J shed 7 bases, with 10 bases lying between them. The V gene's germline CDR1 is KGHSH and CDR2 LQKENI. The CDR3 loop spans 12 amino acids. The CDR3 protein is CASSPPSREQYF. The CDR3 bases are TGTGCCAGCTCACCCCCCTCGAGGGAGCAGTACTTC.

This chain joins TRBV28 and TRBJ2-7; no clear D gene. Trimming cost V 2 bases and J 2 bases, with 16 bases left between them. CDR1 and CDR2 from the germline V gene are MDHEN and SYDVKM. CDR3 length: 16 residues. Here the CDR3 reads CASSLGFTGQAYEQYF. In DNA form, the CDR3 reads TGTGCCAGCAGTTTAGGATTTACGGGCCAGGCCTACGAGCAGTACTTC.

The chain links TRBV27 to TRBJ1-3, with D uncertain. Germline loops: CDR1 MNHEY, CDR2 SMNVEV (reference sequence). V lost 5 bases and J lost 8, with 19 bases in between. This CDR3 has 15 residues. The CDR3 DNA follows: TGTGCCAGCAGTCCTTTGGGGTCTTGGGAAGACACCATATATTTT. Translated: CASSPLGSWEDTIYF.

CDR3 in DNA: TGTGCCAGCAGCTTAAGGCCTGGGACTAGCGGTGTCGCAGATACGCAGTATTTT. Its protein is CASSLRPGTSGVADTQYF. The V call is TRBV7-3, the J call TRBJ2-3; 11 bases are shared with TRBD2. Germline CDR1 SGHTA, CDR2 FQGTGA. V lost 1 base, J lost 4 bases, and 10 bases stayed unmatched. The CDR3 has 18 amino acids.

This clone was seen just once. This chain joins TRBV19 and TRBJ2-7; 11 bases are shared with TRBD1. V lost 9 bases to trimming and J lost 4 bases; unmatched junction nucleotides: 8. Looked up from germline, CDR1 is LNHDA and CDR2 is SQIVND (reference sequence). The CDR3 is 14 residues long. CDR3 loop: CASTLRDRGYEQYF. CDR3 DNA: TGTGCCAGCACGCTCCGGGACAGGGGGTACGAGCAGTACTTC.

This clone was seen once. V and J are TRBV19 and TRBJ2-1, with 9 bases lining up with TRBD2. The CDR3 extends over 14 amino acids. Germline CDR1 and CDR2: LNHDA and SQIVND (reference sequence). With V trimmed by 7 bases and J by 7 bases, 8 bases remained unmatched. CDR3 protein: CASTRGRASNEQFF. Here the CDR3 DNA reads TGTGCCAGTACCCGCGGGAGGGCTTCAAATGAGCAGTTCTTC.

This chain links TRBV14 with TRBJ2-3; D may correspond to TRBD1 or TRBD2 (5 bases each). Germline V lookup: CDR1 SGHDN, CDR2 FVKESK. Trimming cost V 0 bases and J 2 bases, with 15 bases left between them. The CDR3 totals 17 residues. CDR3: CASSQDWGFGVTDTQYF. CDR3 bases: TGTGCCAGCAGCCAAGATTGGGGGTTCGGGGTCACAGATACGCAGTATTTT.

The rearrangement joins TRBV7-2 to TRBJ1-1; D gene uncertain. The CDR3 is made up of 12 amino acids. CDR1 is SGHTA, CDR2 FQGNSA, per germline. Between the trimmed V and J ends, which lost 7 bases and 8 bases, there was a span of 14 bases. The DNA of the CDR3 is TGTGCCAGCACCCTATCGGGTGTCGAAGCTTTCTTT. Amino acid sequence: CASTLSGVEAFF.

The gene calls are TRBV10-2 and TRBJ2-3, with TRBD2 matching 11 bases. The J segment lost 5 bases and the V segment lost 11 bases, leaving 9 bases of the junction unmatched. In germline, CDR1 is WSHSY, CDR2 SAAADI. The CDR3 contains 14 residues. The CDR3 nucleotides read TGCGCCTTACAATTAGCGGGAGGGGGAGATACGCAGTATTTT. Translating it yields CALQLAGGGDTQYF.

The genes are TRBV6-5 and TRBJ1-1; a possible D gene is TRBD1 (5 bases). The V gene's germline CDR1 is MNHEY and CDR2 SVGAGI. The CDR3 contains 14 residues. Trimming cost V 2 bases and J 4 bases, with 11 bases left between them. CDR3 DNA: TGTGCCAGCAGTTACCTAAGGGGCAGCACTGAAGCTTTCTTT. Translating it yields CASSYLRGSTEAFF.

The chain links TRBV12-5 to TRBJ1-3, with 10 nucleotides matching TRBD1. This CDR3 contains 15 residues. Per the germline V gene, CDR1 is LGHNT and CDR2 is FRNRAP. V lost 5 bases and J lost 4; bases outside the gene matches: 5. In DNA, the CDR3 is TGTGCTAGTGGTAGGGACAGGGGTTTAGGAAACACCATATATTTT. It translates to CASGRDRGLGNTIYF.

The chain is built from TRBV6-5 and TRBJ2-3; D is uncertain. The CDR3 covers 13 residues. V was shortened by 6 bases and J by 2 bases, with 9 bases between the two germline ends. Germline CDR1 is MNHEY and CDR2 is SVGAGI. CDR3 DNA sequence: TGTGCCAGCAGGCCGCCTATCACAGATACGCAGTATTTT. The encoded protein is CASRPPITDTQYF.